This T cell receptor beta chain was sequenced for a study of blood T cell repertoires in COVID-19. Background on the study: Acute and convalescent COVID-19 specimens originated in the United States, Italy and Spain. The analysed material was cDNA or gDNA that came from T cells, B-cell-depleted T cells, or PBMCs.

Per the original data handling: The assay estimated nucleated cells by amplifying reference gene primers. Method: immunoSEQ multiplex PCR; TCRdb's copy keeps in-frame clones and lacks some. Clone size and the V and J calls come from that table; the DNA yielded D and trimming. This table holds approximately 72,000 clones, approximately 85% found once. Sequenced sample: peripheral blood. The sequence was obtained from a man aged 50-59 years with acute or convalescent COVID-19.

CDR3 region: CAGHREMNTEAFF. CDR3 coding DNA: TGTGCCGGACACAGGGAGATGAACACTGAAGCTTTCTTT. V gene TRBV7-9 combines with J gene TRBJ1-1; D is possibly TRBD1 (6 bases). The CDR3 has 13 amino acids. Trimming stripped 11 bases from V and 0 bases from J, with 13 bases between. Germline CDR1 and CDR2: SEHNR and FQNEAQ (reference sequence).